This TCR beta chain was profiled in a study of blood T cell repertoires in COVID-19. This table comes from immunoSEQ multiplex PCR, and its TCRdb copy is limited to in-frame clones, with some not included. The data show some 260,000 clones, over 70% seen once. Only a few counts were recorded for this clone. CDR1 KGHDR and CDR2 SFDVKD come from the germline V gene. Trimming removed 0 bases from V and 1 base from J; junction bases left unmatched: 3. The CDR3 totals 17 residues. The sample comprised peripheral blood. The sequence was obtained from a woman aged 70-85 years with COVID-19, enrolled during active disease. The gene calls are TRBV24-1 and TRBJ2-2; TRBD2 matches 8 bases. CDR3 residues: CATSDLTSGLNTGELFF. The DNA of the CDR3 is TGTGCCACCAGTGATTTGACTAGCGGACTGAACACCGGGGAGCTGTTTTTT.